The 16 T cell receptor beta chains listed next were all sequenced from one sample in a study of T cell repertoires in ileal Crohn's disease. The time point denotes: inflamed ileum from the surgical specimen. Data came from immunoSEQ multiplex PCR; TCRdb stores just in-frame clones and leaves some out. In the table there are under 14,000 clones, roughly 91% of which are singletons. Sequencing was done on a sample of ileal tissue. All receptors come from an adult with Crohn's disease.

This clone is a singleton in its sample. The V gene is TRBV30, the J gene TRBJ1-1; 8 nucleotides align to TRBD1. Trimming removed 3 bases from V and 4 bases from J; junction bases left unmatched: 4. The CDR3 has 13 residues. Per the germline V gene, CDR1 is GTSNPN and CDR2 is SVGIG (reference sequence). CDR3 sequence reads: CAWRFTGGTEAFF. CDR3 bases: TGTGCCTGGAGGTTTACAGGGGGCACTGAAGCTTTCTTT.

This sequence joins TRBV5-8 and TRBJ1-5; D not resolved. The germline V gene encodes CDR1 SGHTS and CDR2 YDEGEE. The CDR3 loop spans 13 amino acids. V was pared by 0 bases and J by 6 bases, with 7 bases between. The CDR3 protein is CASSLGMSQPQHF. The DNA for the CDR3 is TGTGCCAGCAGCTTGGGGATGTCTCAGCCCCAGCATTTT.

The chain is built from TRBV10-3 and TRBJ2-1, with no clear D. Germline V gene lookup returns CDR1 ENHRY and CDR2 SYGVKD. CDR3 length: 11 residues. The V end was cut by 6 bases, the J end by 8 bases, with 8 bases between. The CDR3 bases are TGTGCCATCAGGGAAAGGTATGAGCAGTTCTTC. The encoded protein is CAIRERYEQFF.

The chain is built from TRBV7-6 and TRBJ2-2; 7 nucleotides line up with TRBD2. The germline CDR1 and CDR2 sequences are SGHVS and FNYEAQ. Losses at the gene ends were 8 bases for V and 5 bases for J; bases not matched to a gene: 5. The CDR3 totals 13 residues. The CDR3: CASRGGRTGELFF. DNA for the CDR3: TGTGCCAGCCGGGGAGGGCGGACCGGGGAGCTGTTTTTT.

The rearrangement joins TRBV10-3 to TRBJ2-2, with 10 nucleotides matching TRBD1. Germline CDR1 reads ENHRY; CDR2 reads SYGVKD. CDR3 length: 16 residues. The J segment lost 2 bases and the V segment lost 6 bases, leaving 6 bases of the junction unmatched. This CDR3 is CAIRARDRGNTGELFF. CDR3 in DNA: TGTGCCATCAGAGCCCGGGACAGGGGAAACACCGGGGAGCTGTTTTTT.

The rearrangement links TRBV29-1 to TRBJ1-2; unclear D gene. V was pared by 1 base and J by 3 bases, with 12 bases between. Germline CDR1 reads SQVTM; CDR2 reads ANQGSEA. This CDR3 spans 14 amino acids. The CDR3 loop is CSVEGFRADYGYTF. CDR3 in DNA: TGCAGCGTTGAAGGGTTTAGGGCGGACTATGGCTACACCTTC.

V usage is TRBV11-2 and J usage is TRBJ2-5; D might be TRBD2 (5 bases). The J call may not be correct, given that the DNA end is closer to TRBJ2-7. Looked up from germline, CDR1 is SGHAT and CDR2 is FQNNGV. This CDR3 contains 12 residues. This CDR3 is CASSRDYYEQYF. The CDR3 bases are TGTGCCAGCAGCCGCGACTACTACGAGCAGTACTTC.

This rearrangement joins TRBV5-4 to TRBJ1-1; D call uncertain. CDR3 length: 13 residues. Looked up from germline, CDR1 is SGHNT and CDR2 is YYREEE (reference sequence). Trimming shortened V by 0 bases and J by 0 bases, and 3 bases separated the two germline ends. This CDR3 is CASSLELNTEAFF. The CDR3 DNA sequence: TGTGCCAGCAGCTTGGAGTTGAACACTGAAGCTTTCTTT.

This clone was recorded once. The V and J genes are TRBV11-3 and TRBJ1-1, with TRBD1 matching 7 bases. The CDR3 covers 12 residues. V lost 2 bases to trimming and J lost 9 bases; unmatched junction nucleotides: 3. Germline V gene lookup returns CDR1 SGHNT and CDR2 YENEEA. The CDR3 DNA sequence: TGTGCCAGCAGCTTACAGGGGGGACAAGCTTTCTTT. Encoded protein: CASSLQGGQAFF.

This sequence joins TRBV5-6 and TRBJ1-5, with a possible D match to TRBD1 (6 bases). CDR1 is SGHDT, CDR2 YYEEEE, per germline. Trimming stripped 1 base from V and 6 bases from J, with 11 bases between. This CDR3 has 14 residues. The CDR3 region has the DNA TGTGCCAGCAGCTTGCAGGGAGGGGGTCAGCCCCAGCATTTT. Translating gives CASSLQGGGQPQHF.

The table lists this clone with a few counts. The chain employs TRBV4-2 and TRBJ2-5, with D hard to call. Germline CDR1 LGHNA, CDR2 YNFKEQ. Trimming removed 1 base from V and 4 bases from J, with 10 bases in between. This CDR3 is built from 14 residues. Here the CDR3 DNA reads TGTGCCAGCAGCCAAGCGGGTTCGGGAGAGACCCAGTACTTC. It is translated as CASSQAGSGETQYF.

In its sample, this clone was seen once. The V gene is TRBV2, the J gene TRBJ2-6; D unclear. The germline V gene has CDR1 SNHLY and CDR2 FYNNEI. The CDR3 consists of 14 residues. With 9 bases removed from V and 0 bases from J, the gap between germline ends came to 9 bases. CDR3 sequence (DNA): TGTGCCAGATCTAAGGGCTCTGGGGCCAACGTCCTGACTTTC. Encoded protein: CARSKGSGANVLTF.

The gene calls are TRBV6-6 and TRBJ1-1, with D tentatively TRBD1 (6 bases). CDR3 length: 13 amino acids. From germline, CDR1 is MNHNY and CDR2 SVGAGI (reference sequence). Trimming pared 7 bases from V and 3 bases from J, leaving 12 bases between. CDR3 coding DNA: TGTGCCAGCAAGTTGAACAGGGACACTGAAGCTTTCTTT. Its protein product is CASKLNRDTEAFF.

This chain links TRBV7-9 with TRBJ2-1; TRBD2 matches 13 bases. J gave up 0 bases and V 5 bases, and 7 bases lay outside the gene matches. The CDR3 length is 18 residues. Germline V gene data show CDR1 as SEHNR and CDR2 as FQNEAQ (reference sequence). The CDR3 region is CASSLWWTSGSSYNEQFF. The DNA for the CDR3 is TGTGCCAGCAGCCTGTGGTGGACTAGCGGGAGCTCCTACAATGAGCAGTTCTTC.

CDR3 sequence reads: CASSQPGQGSEQYF. For the CDR3, the DNA is TGTGCCAGCAGTCAGCCTGGACAGGGGTCCGAGCAGTACTTC. The V and J genes are TRBV6-6 and TRBJ2-7, with 9 nucleotides matching TRBD1. The ends lost 5 bases at V and 6 bases at J; junction bases unmatched: 8. The germline CDR1 and CDR2 sequences are MNHNY and SVGAGI (reference sequence). The CDR3 has 14 residues.

This CDR3 reads CASSLYGTQETQYF. The DNA of the CDR3 is TGTGCCAGCAGCTTATACGGGACCCAAGAGACCCAGTACTTC. The V call is TRBV7-9, the J call TRBJ2-5; D tentatively reads TRBD1 or TRBD2 (5 bases each). The germline V and J ends were trimmed by 2 bases and 1 base, with 8 bases remaining between them. The CDR3 extends over 14 amino acids. Per germline, CDR1 SEHNR and CDR2 FQNEAQ (reference sequence).